A selection of T cell receptor beta chains follows, all from one sample in a study of blood T cell repertoires in COVID-19. Data came from immunoSEQ multiplex PCR; TCRdb stores just in-frame clones and leaves some out. The sample includes some 140,000 clones, roughly four fifths of them seen just once. Sequencing was carried out using peripheral blood. The source of these receptors is a woman aged 55-75 years with acute or convalescent COVID-19. The CDR3 runs from the conserved cysteine through the conserved F or W. The size field is filled for only some rows; it gives once, few, many or a size class.

cdr3_aa j_call clone_size v_call
CATAGAGYNEQFF TRBJ2-1 once TRBV24-1
CASGDSQNEKLFF TRBJ1-4 . TRBV3-1/TRBV3-2
CASSLRGTSGASEQFF TRBJ2-1 . TRBV7-3
CASSPLDASWSTEAFF TRBJ1-1 . TRBV28
CASRLGTRGTEAFF TRBJ1-1 . TRBV6-5
CASSDWGVGNQPQHF TRBJ1-5 few TRBV6-1
CASSPRGGGAADTQYF TRBJ2-3 . TRBV3-1/TRBV3-2
CASSRLPGSTPGNTIYF TRBJ1-3 few TRBV5-4
CAWNRGGNQPQHF TRBJ1-5 . TRBV30
CATSREQYF TRBJ2-7 once TRBV2
CASSFLAFNEKLFF TRBJ1-4 once TRBV5-5
CASSIDPRRALGAISF TRBJ1-4 . TRBV19
CASSSSGGPSYNEQFF TRBJ2-1 . TRBV7-6
CATSRDGTSGDPGEQFF TRBJ2-1 . TRBV15
CSVEADRVYGYTF TRBJ1-2 once TRBV29-1
CASRRDISLSYGYTF TRBJ1-2 . TRBV19
CASSLRGRETQYF TRBJ2-5 many TRBV12-3/TRBV12-4
CATSDSGQGGEKLFF TRBJ1-4 once TRBV24-1
CASSQERAGGAYNSPLHF TRBJ1-6 . TRBV4-1
CASSEGISGETQYF TRBJ2-5 few TRBV2
CASRRENNEKLFF TRBJ1-4 . TRBV6-5
CSVATDVNEKLFF TRBJ1-4 . TRBV29-1
CASSMDRNQPQHF TRBJ1-5 . TRBV7-2
CASSQDWDRGSPLHF TRBJ1-6 . TRBV4-1
CASTGQGRTGNQPQHF TRBJ1-5 . TRBV6-6
CASSPGGAGSYNEQFF TRBJ2-1 . TRBV7-3
CSASRDRAQANYGYTF TRBJ1-2 . TRBV20-1
CASSLAGTGPQETQYF TRBJ2-5 . TRBV5-1
CSARNGQPQHF TRBJ1-5 . TRBV20-1
CASSQGGRGRAEAFF TRBJ1-1 . TRBV4-2
CASSSGTGGADTQYF TRBJ2-3 . TRBV7-9
CASSVQGSGELFF TRBJ2-2 . TRBV2
CASRSYRDRGDQPQHF TRBJ1-5 . TRBV2
CASSSLRHGSGGRRTEQFF TRBJ2-1 . TRBV7-2
CATSDLAAGGHEQFF TRBJ2-1 . TRBV24-1
CAWSVSYQETQYF TRBJ2-5 . TRBV30
CASSRWRRRSNVMNTEAFF TRBJ1-1 . TRBV13
CASSHRNTEAFF TRBJ1-1 many TRBV7-9
CASSPGGSSYNEQFF TRBJ2-1 . TRBV3-1/TRBV3-2
CATSDPRQYNEQFF TRBJ2-1 . TRBV24-1
CASLDRGRTEAFF TRBJ1-1 . TRBV5-4
CATSDPQGDTQYF TRBJ2-3 . TRBV24-1
CASRKTGWENSPLHF TRBJ1-6 . TRBV2
CASSWGQGPGYGYTF TRBJ1-2 . TRBV5-1
CATSARGIGYGYTF TRBJ1-2 . TRBV24-1
CASSRTGTSGGLVTQYF TRBJ2-5 . TRBV7-6
CASSQPHQFYTGELFF TRBJ2-2 . TRBV4-1
CASNFTPRGGEKLFF TRBJ1-4 . TRBV28